This T cell receptor (beta chain) originates from a study of neurological immune-mediated disorders. Findings of the study overall: No sharing of CDR3 amino acid sequences was observed among expanded clones across subjects, suggesting private repertoires in all groups. Phylogenetic analysis grouped 18 of 34 multiple sclerosis patients' repertoires together, suggesting a possible repertoire signature.

Synthesis of cDNA was accomplished via 5'RACE employing 10-nucleotide random UMIs. TCRdb analysed the 5' RACE reads with MiXCR anew, one entry per CDR3 protein. This repertoire shows about 89,000 distinct CDR3 sequences, 2.5% to 3% found once; its top ten account for around 1.1%. This CDR3 spans 15 amino acids. J gave up 2 bases and V 6 bases, and 9 bases lay outside the gene matches. This clonotype was observed many times. The antigen is not known. The chain couples TRBV12-3 or TRBV12-4 to TRBJ1-1; 7 bases align to TRBD1. The sequence was collected from a woman in her thirties with multiple sclerosis. The specimen sequenced was PBMCs. Here the CDR3 reads CASRVFVGGNTEAFF. CDR3 nucleotide sequence: TGTGCCAGCAGGGTGTTTGTAGGGGGCAACACTGAAGCTTTCTTT.